The TCR beta chain under discussion was sequenced for a study of chemoradiotherapy in HPV16-positive cancers (dated by TCRdb to the early 2020s). Turning to the overall study: Candidate HPV-specific T-cell clones and common TCR motifs were defined by functional T-cell assays performed on cells from a couple of HPV16-positive patients. The study asked whether T-cell immunity to the HPV oncoproteins E6 and E7 changes during chemoradiotherapy and whether this immunity affects survival. TCR repertoires from around 80 patients with HPV-related cancers were then used to track the candidate HPV-specific TCRs and motifs. Broad study findings and their caveats: In HPV16-positive patients, expansion of HPV-responsive T cells during chemoradiotherapy was found to be associated with improved recurrence-free survival. Expansion of candidate HPV-specific clones and E7-related TCR motifs was observed in the tumor microenvironment during treatment, whereas no such expansion was observed for non-HPV-specific T cells. Only two HPV16-positive patients were used to derive the functional definition of HPV-specific T cells, and the survival association was reported for HPV16-positive patients.

Germline trimming: 3 bases from V, 3 bases from J; junction bases outside gene matches: 16. The CDR3 goes from the cysteine to the phenylalanine over 18 residues. Just the 54-base CDR3 DNA is kept, in frame starting at base 1. From the germline V gene, CDR1 is SGHDT and CDR2 is YYEEEE. Repertoires were sampled repeatedly over the course of chemoradiotherapy, so clonal expansion could be followed in the tumor microenvironment. On this clone itself: Its antigen is still unknown. Base qualities are not recorded, but no much larger clone differs from it by a single base.

Library construction relied on the immunoSEQ multiplex PCR assay. TCRdb carries this immuneACCESS record with in-frame sequences only. Its versions omit some clonotypes, under half of them owing to an unresolved V gene in the studies checked, with the rest unexplained. The sample has about 68,000 clones on record, around nine tenths of them singletons. The leading ten clones occupy over 4% of the sample. The rearranged chain carries TRBV5-6 and TRBJ1-1; the central 8 bases match TRBD1. Material: blood, obtained from a patient who underwent chemoradiotherapy. The sequence derives from a human donor with HPV-associated anogenital cancer. This receptor has the CDR3 CASSSPGLTSTGDTEAFF. Here is the DNA: TGTGCCAGCAGCTCTCCGGGCCTCACATCGACAGGGGACACTGAAGCTTTCTTT.